This entry describes one T cell receptor beta chain. Antigen specificity is unknown. Matched for age and sex, the controls were healthy donors. Purification of the CD8+ and CD4+ T cells relied on negative isolation, and TEMRA cells underwent FACS enrichment. This sample is drawn from a study of CD8 T cells in Susac syndrome. Study-level points and caveats: As the study acknowledged, the number of individuals in its TCR sequencing and HLA analysis was relatively small.

This CDR3 has 13 residues. Germline V CDR1 and CDR2: MNHEY, SVGEGT. V lost 7 bases to trimming and J lost 8 bases, with 17 bases between them. RNA in amounts of roughly 0.45 to 1 ug was reverse transcribed with random hexamers. The amplification used immunoSEQ multiplex PCR on TCR beta CDR3; it spanned 54 Vbeta and 13 Jbeta. TCRdb recomputed calls from the immunoSEQ multiplex PCR reads with MiXCR, one row per CDR3 protein. The repertoire includes more than 65,000 distinct CDR3 sequences, around 93% of them detected once, and 0.2% to 0.25% sits in the top ten. Material: CD8+ T cells from PBMCs. This chain links TRBV6-2 or TRBV6-3 with TRBJ1-2; no firm D call. The TCR comes from a human donor in good health. As DNA, the CDR3 is TGTGCCAGCACCCCAGGCCCCACGGCCGGCTACACCTTC. Translated: CASTPGPTAGYTF.